Listed here are 27 T cell receptor beta chains from one sample, sequenced in a study of memory CD8 T cells in hepatitis C reinfection listed by TCRdb under 2017. The time point label, read with the paper, signifies: peak reinfection, 3 to 8 weeks after reinfection detection. Sorted cells were sequenced directly ex vivo, with no in vitro expansion before TCR sequencing. Receptor amplification or capture employed the immunoSEQ multiplex PCR assay. TCRdb obtained this table from immuneACCESS and retained in-frame rearrangements with V and J assigned. These tables miss some clones; where compared with another copy, unresolved V genes account for less than half of the shortfall, and the remainder is unexplained. In this sample the table shows over 35,000 clones, roughly 88% of which occur a single time. About 1.3% of the sample goes to the ten largest clones. The sample taken for sequencing was naive CD8+ T cells sorted from blood. This sample's cell subset or site label indicates: total naive CD8+CD45RO- T cells. The source of these receptors is a man aged 18 to 29 with hepatitis C virus infection.

This clone is a singleton in its sample. This chain uses TRBV7-2 with TRBJ1-5; D remains ambiguous. Deletions cut 1 base from V and 8 bases from J, with 12 bases between. Per the germline V gene, CDR1 is SGHTA and CDR2 is FQGNSA. CDR3 length: 14 residues. The CDR3 is CASSLGYREEPQHF. CDR3 nucleotides: TGTGCCAGCAGCTTAGGTTACAGAGAAGAGCCCCAGCATTTT.

A single count supports this clone. The rearrangement links TRBV5-4 to TRBJ2-7; 11 nucleotides match TRBD1. J gave up 3 bases and V 5 bases, and 7 bases lay outside the gene matches. Per germline, CDR1 SGHNT and CDR2 YYREEE (reference sequence). CDR3 length: 15 amino acids. The CDR3 nucleotides read TGTGCCAGCAGTTCGGGAGGGACAGGGGGCTACGAGCAGTACTTC. Amino acids: CASSSGGTGGYEQYF. Based on the CDR3 plus reference TRBV5-4 and TRBJ2-7, the full variable domain is ETGVTQSPTHLIKTRGQQVTLRCSSQSGHNTVSWYQQALGQGPQFIFQYYREEENGRGNFPPRFSGLQFPNYSSELNVNALELDDSALYLCASSSGGTGGYEQYFGPGTRLTVT.

This clone is a singleton in its sample. The J gene is TRBJ1-1, the V gene TRBV5-4, with D unresolved. Trimming left V 2 bases short and J 4 bases short, with 9 bases between. The CDR3 has 13 residues. CDR1 and CDR2 from the germline V gene are SGHNT and YYREEE (reference sequence). This CDR3 reads CASSFGVGTEAFF. The CDR3 bases are TGTGCCAGCAGCTTCGGGGTGGGCACTGAAGCTTTCTTT.

The gene calls are TRBV27 and TRBJ2-7; 12 bases are a match to TRBD2. CDR1 is MNHEY and CDR2 is SMNVEV in the germline V gene (reference sequence). V was clipped by 6 bases and J by 6 bases; unmatched bases: 9. The CDR3 is 15 amino acids. The CDR3 sequence is CASSPRLAGVLEQYF. CDR3 DNA sequence: TGTGCCAGCAGCCCCCGACTAGCGGGAGTTCTCGAGCAGTACTTC.

The rearrangement uses TRBV28 and TRBJ2-7; 11 nucleotides match TRBD2. From germline, CDR1 is MDHEN and CDR2 SYDVKM. Trimming removed 3 bases from V and 3 bases from J; junction bases left unmatched: 4. The CDR3 totals 15 residues. The CDR3 nucleotides are TGTGCCAGCAGTTTTAGCGGGAGGGCCCTCTACGAGCAGTACTTC. Its translation: CASSFSGRALYEQYF.

The chain is built from TRBV27 and TRBJ1-4, with D maybe TRBD1 (6 bases). The V end was cut by 5 bases, the J end by 6 bases, with 19 bases between. In germline, CDR1 is MNHEY, CDR2 SMNVEV (reference sequence). CDR3 size: 16 residues. This CDR3 is CASSNNPDRPYEKLFF. CDR3 sequence (DNA): TGTGCCAGCAGTAATAACCCGGACAGACCTTATGAAAAACTGTTTTTT.

The chain couples TRBV7-9 to TRBJ2-7; D not certain. The CDR3 is made up of 15 amino acids. V lost 1 base to trimming and J lost 2 bases, with 12 bases between them. Germline V lookup: CDR1 SEHNR, CDR2 FQNEAQ (reference sequence). The CDR3 is CASSLDSRPTYEQYF. CDR3 DNA sequence: TGTGCCAGCAGCTTAGACTCCCGTCCCACCTACGAGCAGTACTTC.

The gene calls are TRBV5-1 and TRBJ2-1; 11 positions match TRBD2. The CDR3 totals 16 residues. Per germline, CDR1 SGHRS and CDR2 YFSETQ. With 4 bases clipped from V and 8 bases from J, the junction kept 11 bases outside the gene matches. CDR3 sequence (DNA): TGCGCCAGCAGCCCCTTAGCGGGAGGGCCCTCGGATGAGCAGTTCTTC. Encoded protein: CASSPLAGGPSDEQFF. Complete variable domain (other parts from reference TRBV5-1 and TRBJ2-1): KAGVTQTPRYLIKTRGQQVTLSCSPISGHRSVSWYQQTPGQGLQFLFEYFSETQRNKGNFPGRFSGRQFSNSRSEMNVSTLELGDSALYLCASSPLAGGPSDEQFFGPGTRLTVL.

CDR3 in amino acids: CASSPGGGDTEAFF. The DNA for the CDR3 is TGTGCCAGCAGCCCGGGAGGGGGAGACACTGAAGCTTTCTTT. V usage is TRBV7-9 and J usage is TRBJ1-1; D may be TRBD1 (6 bases). The V gene's germline CDR1 is SEHNR and CDR2 FQNEAQ (reference sequence). The CDR3 sequence is 14 residues long. The V end was cut by 5 bases, the J end by 3 bases, with 13 bases between. Looking up the rest from reference TRBV7-9 and TRBJ1-1 gives the full variable domain: DTGVSQNPRHKITKRGQNVTFRCDPISEHNRLYWYRQTLGQGPEFLTYFQNEAQLEKSRLLSDRFSAERPKGSFSTLEIQRTEQGDSAMYLCASSPGGGDTEAFFGQGTRLTVV.

V is TRBV9 and J is TRBJ2-5; unclear D gene. Trimming pared 0 bases from V and 7 bases from J, leaving 10 bases between. This CDR3 region has 13 residues. Germline loops: CDR1 SGDLS, CDR2 YYNGEE. CDR3 protein: CASSVDSRGTQYF. CDR3 bases: TGTGCCAGCAGCGTAGATAGCCGTGGGACCCAGTACTTC.

This chain connects TRBV27 to TRBJ2-1; TRBD2 agrees at 14 bases. Germline V gives CDR1 MNHEY, CDR2 SMNVEV (reference sequence). V lost 6 bases to trimming and J lost 4 bases; unmatched junction nucleotides: 2. The CDR3 totals 15 residues. The CDR3 coding sequence is TGTGCCAGCAGCTGGACTAGCGGGGGGTACAATGAGCAGTTCTTC. Translated, it gives CASSWTSGGYNEQFF.

Concerning this clone: The same CDR3 is also encoded by other DNA sequences in this sample. CDR3 nucleotides: TGTGCCAGTAGTATGTTGGCAGGGGACTCCTACGAGCAGTACTTC. Amino acid sequence: CASSMLAGDSYEQYF. This chain uses TRBV19 with TRBJ2-7; D may be TRBD1 (6 bases). Per the germline V gene, CDR1 is LNHDA and CDR2 is SQIVND (reference sequence). CDR3 length: 15 amino acids. V shed 3 bases and J shed 0 bases, with 12 bases lying between them.

V and J are TRBV4-2 and TRBJ2-1; 15 bases match TRBD2. Germline CDR1 and CDR2: LGHNA and YNFKEQ. Trimming removed 1 base from V and 7 bases from J; junction bases left unmatched: 8. This CDR3 is 18 amino acids long. DNA for the CDR3: TGTGCCAGCAGCCAAGGACCAAAAGGGACTAGCGGGAGGAATGAGCAGTTCTTC. This encodes CASSQGPKGTSGRNEQFF.

The chain joins TRBV4-1 to TRBJ1-2, with D perhaps TRBD1 (5 bases). V lost 0 bases and J lost 5, with 16 bases in between. CDR1 MGHRA and CDR2 YSYEKL come from the germline V gene. This CDR3 contains 16 residues. CDR3 coding DNA: TGCGCCAGCAGCCAAGAACAGGTGGAAATTGGTTATGGCTACACCTTC. Its protein is CASSQEQVEIGYGYTF.

This sequence joins TRBV6-6 and TRBJ2-1; TRBD2 matches at 7 bases. J gave up 3 bases and V 6 bases, and 8 bases lay outside the gene matches. Germline assignment: CDR1 MNHNY and CDR2 SVGAGI (reference sequence). This CDR3 is built from 15 residues. CDR3 amino acids: CASSLQAGHYNEQFF. CDR3 DNA sequence: TGTGCCAGCAGCCTCCAAGCGGGGCACTACAATGAGCAGTTCTTC.

The gene calls are TRBV19 and TRBJ2-3, with 7 nucleotides matching TRBD2. The length of the CDR3 is 15 residues. Germline-derived CDR1 and CDR2 are LNHDA and SQIVND (reference sequence). Losses at the gene ends were 5 bases for V and 0 bases for J; bases not matched to a gene: 5. The CDR3 DNA is TGTGCCAGTAGTGCCTCTAGCGGAAGCACAGATACGCAGTATTTT. Its translation: CASSASSGSTDTQYF.

This clone was found a few times. J is TRBJ2-7 and V is TRBV5-6, with D perhaps matching TRBD1 (6 bases). Trimming took 3 bases from V and 6 from J, leaving 22 bases between them. Germline V gene data show CDR1 as SGHDT and CDR2 as YYEEEE. The CDR3 covers 16 residues. The CDR3 here is CASSWASVGANFEQYF. For the CDR3, the DNA is TGTGCCAGCAGCTGGGCTTCCGTGGGGGCCAATTTCGAGCAGTACTTC.

The chain has TRBV5-1 and TRBJ1-1, with D hard to call. Trimming pared 5 bases from V and 4 bases from J, leaving 12 bases between. This CDR3 is built from 13 residues. CDR1 is SGHRS and CDR2 is YFSETQ in the germline V gene. DNA of the CDR3: TGCGCCAGCAGGGAGGGCGCGGGCACTGAAGCTTTCTTT. Its translation is CASREGAGTEAFF.

This clone is medium-sized by share. This chain joins TRBV7-6 and TRBJ1-1, with D uncertain. There are 15 residues in the CDR3. Between the trimmed V and J ends, which lost 1 base and 1 base, there was a span of 10 bases. Germline-derived CDR1 and CDR2 are SGHVS and FNYEAQ. CDR3 loop: CASSLDDWRNTEAFF. DNA for the CDR3: TGTGCCAGCAGCTTAGATGACTGGAGGAACACTGAAGCTTTCTTT. Drawing the rest from reference TRBV7-6 and TRBJ1-1, the complete variable domain is GAGVSQSPRYKVTKRGQDVALRCDPISGHVSLYWYRQALGQGPEFLTYFNYEAQQDKSGLPNDRFSAERPEGSISTLTIQRTEQRDSAMYRCASSLDDWRNTEAFFGQGTRLTVV.

The chain carries TRBV6-1 and TRBJ1-5; tentatively, D is TRBD1 (6 bases). This CDR3 has 17 amino acids. The V end lost 0 bases, the J end lost 6 bases, and 18 bases lay between the germline ends. Per the germline V gene, CDR1 is MNHNS and CDR2 is SASEGT. DNA for the CDR3: TGTGCCAGCAGTGAAGCGCGTTGGGAGGGGGTACGTCAGCCCCAGCATTTT. This gives the protein CASSEARWEGVRQPQHF.

The chain couples TRBV7-2 to TRBJ2-7; the match to TRBD2 covers 13 bases. Unmatched junction bases numbered 12, after V lost 1 base and J lost 6 bases. The CDR3 contains 18 residues. Germline loops: CDR1 SGHTA, CDR2 FQGNSA. CDR3 sequence reads: CASSLVTSGGGFVTEQYV. The CDR3 DNA reads as TGTGCCAGCAGCTTAGTAACTAGCGGGGGGGGGTTTGTTACCGAGCAGTACGTC.

The chain joins TRBV6-5 to TRBJ2-7; possibly TRBD1 for D (6 bases). V dropped 5 bases and J dropped 1 base, with 15 bases sitting between them. The CDR3 length is 15 residues. From germline, CDR1 is MNHEY and CDR2 SVGAGI. CDR3 sequence: CASSAPRQASYEQYF. CDR3 bases: TGTGCCAGCAGTGCCCCGAGACAGGCTTCCTACGAGCAGTACTTC.

As to this clone: The sample has other DNA sequences that encode this CDR3 too. The V call is TRBV7-9, the J call TRBJ2-1; 7 bases align to TRBD2. CDR1 is SEHNR and CDR2 is FQNEAQ in the germline V gene (reference sequence). Trimming cost V 5 bases and J 4 bases; bases outside gene matches: 11. The length of the CDR3 is 16 residues. The CDR3 nucleotides are TGTGCCAGCAGCATATTTCGACTAGCAGGGTACAATGAGCAGTTCTTC. It translates to CASSIFRLAGYNEQFF. Filled out from reference TRBV7-9 and TRBJ2-1, the complete variable domain reads DTGVSQNPRHKITKRGQNVTFRCDPISEHNRLYWYRQTLGQGPEFLTYFQNEAQLEKSRLLSDRFSAERPKGSFSTLEIQRTEQGDSAMYLCASSIFRLAGYNEQFFGPGTRLTVL.

The chain carries TRBV10-2 and TRBJ2-3; D perhaps matches TRBD1 (6 bases). This CDR3 region has 13 residues. Germline assignment: CDR1 WSHSY and CDR2 SAAADI. The V and J ends lost 6 bases and 5 bases respectively, with 12 bases between them. Written as DNA, the CDR3 is TGCGCCAGCAGAAAGGGGGTAGTAGATACGCAGTATTTT. As protein: CASRKGVVDTQYF.

Comment on this clone: A read error may account for a junction end that differs from germline. The V and J genes are TRBV19 and TRBJ2-3; D gene ambiguous. Germline CDR1 reads LNHDA; CDR2 reads SQIVND (reference sequence). CDR3 length equals 16 residues. The CDR3: CASSIEGWQHTDTQYF. The CDR3 region has the DNA TGTGCCAGTAGTATAGAAGGTTGGCAGCACACAGATACACAGTATTTT.

DNA for the CDR3: TGCGCCAGCAGCCAAGATTTGGACTACGAGCAGTACGTC. Protein product: CASSQDLDYEQYV. The rearrangement links TRBV4-3 to TRBJ2-7, with D hard to call. Between the trimmed V and J ends, which lost 0 bases and 3 bases, there was a span of 6 bases. The CDR3 sequence is 13 residues long. CDR1 LGHNA and CDR2 YSLEER come from the germline V gene.

This clone has a single count. V and J are TRBV7-9 and TRBJ2-1, with 7 bases that match TRBD1. The CDR3 consists of 15 residues. The V segment lost 4 bases and the J segment 0 bases; nucleotides outside the gene matches: 3. Germline assignment: CDR1 SEHNR and CDR2 FQNEAQ (reference sequence). CDR3 in DNA: TGTGCCAGCAGCTCGGACAGGATCTCCTACAATGAGCAGTTCTTC. Translation: CASSSDRISYNEQFF. Complete variable domain (other parts from reference TRBV7-9 and TRBJ2-1): DTGVSQNPRHKITKRGQNVTFRCDPISEHNRLYWYRQTLGQGPEFLTYFQNEAQLEKSRLLSDRFSAERPKGSFSTLEIQRTEQGDSAMYLCASSSDRISYNEQFFGPGTRLTVL.